This T cell receptor (beta chain) was captured in a study of cytomegalovirus exposure and HLA in healthy donors. The PCR had 60 Vbeta and 13 Jbeta primers. The table came from immunoSEQ multiplex PCR; TCRdb's copy has only in-frame clones and leaves some out. The sample includes about 110,000 clones, 69% of them seen just once. A single count supports this clone. Germline lookup yields CDR1 SGHRS and CDR2 YFSETQ. V was pared by 0 bases and J by 5 bases, with 15 bases between. The CDR3 contains 15 residues. The chain combines TRBV5-1 with TRBJ2-7; possible D gene TRBD2, 6 bases. Specimen: PBMCs. This TCR was sampled from a woman in her 70s in good health and CMV-seropositive. The CDR3 DNA sequence: TGCGCCAGCAGCTTGGGGTCCGCGGGGATCCACGAGCAGTACTTC. Its translation: CASSLGSAGIHEQYF.